This is a list of T cell receptor beta chains from one sample in a study of blood T cell repertoires in COVID-19. Sequencing used immunoSEQ multiplex PCR; TCRdb keeps in-frame clones, though not all of them. The table records 250,000 or so clones, 85% to 90% of them present only once. The material sequenced was PBMCs or T cells enriched from blood (not recorded which). These receptors all stem from a man aged 35-49 years who had recovered from COVID-19. CDR3s include the opening cysteine and the closing phenylalanine or tryptophan. The D gene is left open where the match is weak. Size tells how often a clone was seen (once, few, many) or the class of an expanded clone, and some rows leave it out.

>TRBJ1-6|once|TRBV6-6|NA
TGTGCCAGCAGTTACTCCGATTCACCCCTCCACTTT
CASSYSDSPLHF
>TRBJ2-7|NA|TRBV27|TRBD1
TGTGCCAGCAGTTGGGACAGTACCTACGAGCAGTACTTC
CASSWDSTYEQYF
>TRBJ1-2|few|TRBV5-6|TRBD1
TGTGCCAGCAGGTTGCAAGGGGGCAGCTATGGCTACACCTTC
CASRLQGGSYGYTF
>TRBJ2-3|NA|TRBV6-5|NA
TGTGCCAGCAGTTACGACAGACGCACAGATACGCAGTATTTT
CASSYDRRTDTQYF
>TRBJ2-3|NA|TRBV7-6|TRBD2
TGTGCCAGCAGCCCCTATCCCGGGACTAGCGGAGGCTGGACAGATACGCAGTATTTT
CASSPYPGTSGGWTDTQYF
>TRBJ1-3|NA|TRBV7-8|TRBD1
TGTGCCAGCAGCTTAGCGGCGATTAGGGGCAGGGGGTATGGAAACACCATATATTTT
CASSLAAIRGRGYGNTIYF
>TRBJ2-2|once|TRBV7-7|TRBD2
TGTGCCGTCGTTGTTAGCGGGAGCTCCGGGGAGCTGTTTTTT
CAVVVSGSSGELFF
>TRBJ1-5|NA|TRBV6-5|NA
TGTGCCAGCAGTTACGGACAGAGCAATCAGCCCCAGCATTTT
CASSYGQSNQPQHF
>TRBJ2-5|NA|TRBV30|TRBD1
TGTGCCTGGAGCCGACGGACAGGGTATATCCAAGAGACCCAGTACTTC
CAWSRRTGYIQETQYF
>TRBJ2-1|NA|TRBV11-2|NA
TGTGCCAGCAGTATTACGGGTGGGAGGAATGAGCAGTTCTTC
CASSITGGRNEQFF
>TRBJ1-4|NA|TRBV5-6|NA
TGTGCCAGCGGTGTTGTTGCTAGAAGGAATGAAAAACTGTTTTTT
CASGVVARRNEKLFF
>TRBJ1-6|NA|TRBV7-9|NA
TGTGCCAGCAGGGGGGGGGATTATAATTCACCCCTCCACTTT
CASRGGDYNSPLHF
>TRBJ2-1|NA|TRBV5-4|NA
TGTGCCAGCATGGGGCAGGGATTCAATGAGCAGTTCTTC
CASMGQGFNEQFF
>TRBJ1-1|NA|TRBV11-3|NA
TGTGCCAGCAGCTATCTCGGACTGAGTGAGAGAGCTTTCTTT
CASSYLGLSERAFF
>TRBJ2-7|NA|TRBV5-8|NA
TGTGCCAGCAGCTTCGCAGGTCTCGAGCAGTACTTC
CASSFAGLEQYF
>TRBJ2-1|NA|TRBV18|TRBD1
TGTGCCAGCTCACTCCGGACAGGGGGCGCGCACAATGAGCAGTTCTTC
CASSLRTGGAHNEQFF
>TRBJ1-2|NA|TRBV10-2|TRBD1
TGCGCCAGCAGTTTAACCTTCGACAGGGGCTATGGCTACACCTTC
CASSLTFDRGYGYTF
>TRBJ2-1|NA|TRBV27|NA
TGTGCCAGCAGTTTCTGGGCCTTGACTCTCGGGATCAGTAACAACAATGAGCAGTTCTTC
CASSFWALTLGISNNNEQFF
>TRBJ2-1|NA|TRBV19|NA
TGTGCCAGTAGTATTGGAGACTCGTCCTACAATGAGCAGTTCTTC
CASSIGDSSYNEQFF
>TRBJ1-5|few|TRBV7-9|NA
TGTGCCAGCAGCTCGAGGGCATTTCAGCCCCAGCATTTT
CASSSRAFQPQHF
>TRBJ2-1|NA|TRBV21-1|NA
TGTGCCAGCAGCAAAGAGGCCTCTCGAGTAGCGGGAGGTTGGGAGCAGTTCTTC
CASSKEASRVAGGWEQFF
>TRBJ1-5|NA|TRBV18|TRBD1
TGTGCCAGCCGAGGCCCTATTCGTACAGGGGGCGGTCAGCCCCAGCATTTT
CASRGPIRTGGGQPQHF
>TRBJ1-1|NA|TRBV29-1|TRBD1
TGCAGCGTGGCCGGACAGGGTTACACTGAAGCTTTCTTT
CSVAGQGYTEAFF
>TRBJ2-3|NA|TRBV27|NA
TGTGCCAGCACTCCCGGGAGATGGACAGATACGCAGTATTTT
CASTPGRWTDTQYF
>TRBJ1-3|NA|TRBV7-8|NA
TGTGCCAGCAGACTACATCCGACAGTGACCTCTGGAAACACCATATATTTT
CASRLHPTVTSGNTIYF
>TRBJ2-3|NA|TRBV7-8|NA
TGTGCCAGCAGCTTAGGGGCTACGCAGTATTTT
CASSLGATQYF
>TRBJ2-2|NA|TRBV6-5|NA
TGTGCCACCCTGACAGGACCTAACACCGGGGAGCTGTTTTTT
CATLTGPNTGELFF
>TRBJ1-1|NA|TRBV3-1/TRBV3-2|TRBD1
TGTGCCAGCAGACCGACAGGGGGCGGGAGCACTGAAGCTTTCTTT
CASRPTGGGSTEAFF
>TRBJ1-5|few|TRBV6-5|TRBD1
TGTGCCAGCAGTTACTCGCACAGGGGGAACAATCAGCCCCAGCATTTT
CASSYSHRGNNQPQHF
>TRBJ2-1|NA|TRBV5-1|TRBD2
TGCGCCAGCAGCCTTGAAGGGACTAGCGTTTCCGATGAGCAGTTCTTC
CASSLEGTSVSDEQFF
>TRBJ2-1|NA|TRBV5-1|TRBD1
TGCGCCAGCAGCTTAGCATTTGGGACAGGGGTAGGAAATGAGCAGTTCTTC
CASSLAFGTGVGNEQFF
>TRBJ2-7|NA|TRBV11-1|NA
TGTGCCAGCAGCTTAAAGGTCCAGGCCGAGCAGTACTTC
CASSLKVQAEQYF
>TRBJ1-5|NA|TRBV5-1|TRBD1
TGCGCCAGCAGCTTCGGGACAGGGAAAATGGATCAGCCCCAGCATTTT
CASSFGTGKMDQPQHF
>TRBJ2-1|NA|TRBV4-1|NA
TGCGCCAGCAGCCATCCCCCCGACAGAACCCTAAGGGATGAGCAGTTCTTC
CASSHPPDRTLRDEQFF
>TRBJ1-3|NA|TRBV6-4|TRBD1
TGTGCCAGCAGTCCCGGGACAGGGATCGGAGGAAACACCATATATTTT
CASSPGTGIGGNTIYF
>TRBJ1-1|NA|TRBV9|NA
TGTGCCAGCAGCGTAGGAACACGCACGGGTAACACTGAAGCTTTCTTT
CASSVGTRTGNTEAFF
>TRBJ2-6|NA|TRBV30|TRBD1
TGTGCCTGGAGTCGGACAGGTGCCCTCGGTGGGGCCAACGTCCTGACTTTC
CAWSRTGALGGANVLTF
>TRBJ2-4|NA|TRBV19|TRBD2
TGTGCCAGTAGTACCCCGCCCGGGACTAGCGGTTTAGCCAAAAACATTCAGTACTTC
CASSTPPGTSGLAKNIQYF
>TRBJ2-7|NA|TRBV11-3|NA
TGTGCCAGCAGCTTAGATCAGGTGGGTCCGCCCTACGAGCAGTACTTC
CASSLDQVGPPYEQYF
>TRBJ2-2|NA|TRBV10-1|TRBD2
TGCGCCAGCAGTACGCAGCGGGAGACCGACACCGGGGAGCTGTTTTTT
CASSTQRETDTGELFF
>TRBJ2-7|NA|TRBV5-8|NA
TGTGCCAGCAGCCCCCTCTCAGGGGCCGGGTACGAGCAGTACTTC
CASSPLSGAGYEQYF
>TRBJ1-1|NA|TRBV5-1|NA
TGCGCCAGCGACCGAGGGGAGGGCACTGAAGCTTTCTTT
CASDRGEGTEAFF
>TRBJ2-7|NA|TRBV5-8|NA
TGTGCCAGCAGCTTAAGGGACATCTTCGAGCAGTACTTC
CASSLRDIFEQYF
>TRBJ2-2|NA|TRBV24-1|NA
TGTGCCACCAGTGATTTCCGGGGTAGCACCGGGGAGCTGTTTTTT
CATSDFRGSTGELFF
>TRBJ2-1|NA|TRBV28|TRBD2
TGTGCCAGCAGTTCTCCCGGACTAGTGGGCTCCTACAATGAGCAGTTCTTC
CASSSPGLVGSYNEQFF
>TRBJ2-7|NA|TRBV27|NA
TGTGCCAGCAGTTGGGGCACCTCCTACGAGCAGTACTTC
CASSWGTSYEQYF
>TRBJ1-4|NA|TRBV5-4|TRBD1
TGTGCCAGCAGCTTGGGAGCCCCAGGGGGCGCGCGGGTCGAACTGTTTTTT
CASSLGAPGGARVELFF
>TRBJ1-3|NA|TRBV4-2|NA
TGTGCCAGCAGCCCGACGGAGGCCGCGTCTGGAAACACCATATATTTT
CASSPTEAASGNTIYF
>TRBJ1-4|NA|TRBV6-5|TRBD1
TGTGCCAGCAGAGACAGGGGGCGCGGTGAAAAACTGTTTTTT
CASRDRGRGEKLFF